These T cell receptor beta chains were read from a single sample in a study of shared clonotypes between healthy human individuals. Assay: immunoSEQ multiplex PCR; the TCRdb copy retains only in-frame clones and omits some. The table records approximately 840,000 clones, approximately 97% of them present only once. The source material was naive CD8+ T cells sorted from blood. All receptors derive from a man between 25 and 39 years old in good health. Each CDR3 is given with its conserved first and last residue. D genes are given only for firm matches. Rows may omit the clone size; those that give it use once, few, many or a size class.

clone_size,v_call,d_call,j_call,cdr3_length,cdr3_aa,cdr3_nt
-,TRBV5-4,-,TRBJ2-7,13,CASSLQGSYEQYF,TGTGCCAGCAGCTTGCAGGGATCCTACGAGCAGTACTTC
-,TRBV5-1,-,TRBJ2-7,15,CASSLASEGSYEQYF,TGCGCCAGCAGCTTGGCCTCGGAGGGCTCCTACGAGCAGTACTTC
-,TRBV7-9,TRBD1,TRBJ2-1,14,CASSPQGAHNEQFF,TGTGCCAGCAGCCCCCAGGGGGCGCACAATGAGCAGTTCTTC
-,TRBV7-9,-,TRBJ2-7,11,CASSSTYEQYF,TGTGCCAGCAGCAGCACCTACGAGCAGTACTTC
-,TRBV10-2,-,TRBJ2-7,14,CASSEFTEIYEQYF,TGCGCCAGCAGTGAGTTTACAGAGATTTACGAGCAGTACTTC
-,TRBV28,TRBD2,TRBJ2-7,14,CASSFSGTSYEQYF,TGTGCCAGCAGCTTTAGCGGGACCTCCTACGAGCAGTACTTC
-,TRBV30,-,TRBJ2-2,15,CAWIWDSINTGELFF,TGTGCCTGGATCTGGGACTCGATTAACACCGGGGAGCTGTTTTTT
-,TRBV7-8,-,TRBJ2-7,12,CASSPSFGKQYF,TGTGCCAGCAGCCCTAGCTTTGGTAAGCAGTACTTC
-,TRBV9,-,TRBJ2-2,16,CASSVVGRGGTGELFF,TGTGCCAGCAGCGTAGTCGGCAGGGGAGGGACCGGGGAGCTGTTTTTT
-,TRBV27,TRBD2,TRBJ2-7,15,CASSLSGTLSYEQYF,TGTGCCAGCAGTTTGAGCGGGACCCTGTCCTACGAGCAGTACTTC
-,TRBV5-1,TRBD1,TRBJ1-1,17,CASSSPGQAFPNTEAFF,TGCGCCAGCAGCTCGCCGGGACAGGCCTTTCCGAACACTGAAGCTTTCTTT
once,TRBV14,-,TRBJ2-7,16,CASSHHRAPNSYEQYF,TGTGCCAGCAGCCACCACAGGGCGCCCAACTCCTACGAGCAGTACTTC
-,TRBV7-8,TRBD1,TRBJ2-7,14,CASRRRDRAYEQYF,TGTGCCAGCAGACGCCGGGACAGGGCCTACGAGCAGTACTTC
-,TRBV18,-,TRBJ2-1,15,CASSPLELAYNEQFF,TGTGCCAGCTCACCCTTGGAACTAGCCTACAATGAGCAGTTCTTC
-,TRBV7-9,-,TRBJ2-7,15,CASSWGGPSSYEQYF,TGTGCCAGCAGCTGGGGGGGGCCCAGCTCCTACGAGCAGTACTTC
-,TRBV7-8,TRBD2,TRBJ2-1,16,CASSPLGLAGNNEQFF,TGTGCCAGCAGCCCCCTGGGACTAGCGGGGAACAATGAGCAGTTCTTC
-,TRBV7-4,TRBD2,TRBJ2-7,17,CASSLGVGRPPSYEQYF,TGTGCCAGCAGCTTAGGGGTCGGGAGGCCCCCTTCCTACGAGCAGTACTTC
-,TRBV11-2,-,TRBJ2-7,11,CASSQIYEQYF,TGTGCCAGCAGCCAAATATACGAGCAGTACTTC
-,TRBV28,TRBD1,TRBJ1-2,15,CASSRPGQGDYGYTF,TGTGCCAGCAGCCGACCTGGACAGGGAGACTATGGCTACACCTTC
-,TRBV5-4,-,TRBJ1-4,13,CASSLGADEKLFF,TGTGCCAGCAGCTTGGGGGCGGATGAAAAACTGTTTTTT
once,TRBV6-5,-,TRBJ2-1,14,CASILRAGLNEQFF,TGTGCCAGCATTTTGCGGGCCGGGCTGAATGAGCAGTTCTTC